These 8 T cell receptor beta chains were all obtained from the same sample, sequenced in a study of blood T cells in healthy people across ages (dated by TCRdb to between 2014 and 2016). Libraries were constructed by 5' RACE. The data were produced on an Illumina HiSeq 2500. A second PCR of 7 to 11 cycles was run with a J-beta primer mix and a sample-barcoded 5' primer. TCRdb reprocessed the public reads (quality trimming at Q25 with fastp, clone calling with MiXCR) and kept in-frame beta chains. Entries are consolidated by CDR3 protein sequence, retaining the most common genes and DNA. The sample table holds about 730,000 distinct CDR3 sequences, of which roughly 47% were seen once. 20% of the sample is held by the ten biggest clonotypes. The sequenced sample consisted of blood. Receptors were obtained from a woman aged 55-69 years in good health.

V is TRBV7-6 and J is TRBJ2-2; D is unclear. The CDR3 has 14 residues. V lost 1 base and J 2 bases, leaving 5 bases between the germline ends. Looked up from germline, CDR1 is SGHVS and CDR2 is FNYEAQ. The CDR3 spells CASSLVTNTGELFF. The CDR3 DNA is TGTGCCAGCAGCTTAGTGACTAACACCGGGGAGCTGTTTTTT.

This chain uses TRBV6-2 or TRBV6-3 with TRBJ2-7, with D maybe TRBD1 (5 bases). The V gene's germline CDR1 is MNHEY and CDR2 SVGEGT. This CDR3 has 14 amino acids. Trimming left V 6 bases short and J 5 bases short, with 17 bases between. The CDR3 DNA reads TGTGCCAGCAGGACCCGACAGCCCAACGACGAGCAGTACTTC. Protein product: CASRTRQPNDEQYF.

Of note for this clonotype: This may stem from a read error, because a much larger clone lies one nucleotide away. The chain is built from TRBV4-1 and TRBJ2-3, with unresolved D. The CDR3 has 15 residues. V was shortened by 0 bases and J by 3 bases, with 10 bases between the two germline ends. Germline assignment: CDR1 MGHRA and CDR2 YSYEKL. The CDR3 reads CASSQDGSQTDTQYF. CDR3 nucleotides: TGCGCCAGCAGCCAAGACGGCAGTCAGACAGATACGCAGTATTTT.

Concerning this clonotype itself: A much larger clone lies one base from this, so it may be a read error. V gene TRBV29-1 combines with J gene TRBJ2-7; possible D gene TRBD2, 6 bases. Germline V gene sequence: CDR1 SQVTM, CDR2 ANQGSEA. Trimming took off 4 bases at V and 2 bases at J, with 18 bases between the two ends. The CDR3 sequence is 15 residues long. As DNA, the CDR3 is TGCAGCGTTGGGACTAACGGGAGTGGGGCCTACGAGCAGTACTTC. This translates into CSVGTNGSGAYEQYF.

V gene TRBV27 combines with J gene TRBJ1-2; the D is unclear. Germline V gene sequence: CDR1 MNHEY, CDR2 SMNVEV (reference sequence). V was cut by 5 bases and J by 4 bases, with 11 bases left in between. The CDR3 length is 13 residues. CDR3 DNA sequence: TGTGCCAGCAGTATTAGCCGGGGCTATGGCTACACCTTC. It yields the protein CASSISRGYGYTF.

The chain has TRBV2 and TRBJ2-1; 10 bases map to TRBD1. The CDR3 runs 15 residues. V lost 3 bases and J lost 8; bases outside the gene matches: 7. CDR1 is SNHLY and CDR2 is FYNNEI in the germline V gene. The DNA for the CDR3 is TGTGCCAGCAGTGATGGGACAGGGGAATCTGATGAGCAGTTCTTC. It translates to CASSDGTGESDEQFF.

The chain couples TRBV10-3 to TRBJ2-5; tentatively, D is TRBD1 or TRBD2 (7 bases each). This CDR3 region has 13 residues. Per the germline V gene, CDR1 is ENHRY and CDR2 is SYGVKD. V lost 7 bases and J 3 bases, leaving 12 bases between the germline ends. Written as DNA, the CDR3 is TGTGCCATCAAATCAGGGGGGGAAGAGACCCAGTACTTC. This gives the protein CAIKSGGEETQYF.

The V call is TRBV20-1, the J call TRBJ2-2; 7 bases agree with TRBD1. There are 13 residues in the CDR3. Germline-derived CDR1 and CDR2 are DFQATT and SNEGSKA (reference sequence). The ends lost 5 bases at V and 3 bases at J; junction bases unmatched: 3. This CDR3 reads CSAQGQYTGELFF. In DNA form, the CDR3 reads TGCAGTGCTCAGGGACAGTACACCGGGGAGCTGTTTTTT.